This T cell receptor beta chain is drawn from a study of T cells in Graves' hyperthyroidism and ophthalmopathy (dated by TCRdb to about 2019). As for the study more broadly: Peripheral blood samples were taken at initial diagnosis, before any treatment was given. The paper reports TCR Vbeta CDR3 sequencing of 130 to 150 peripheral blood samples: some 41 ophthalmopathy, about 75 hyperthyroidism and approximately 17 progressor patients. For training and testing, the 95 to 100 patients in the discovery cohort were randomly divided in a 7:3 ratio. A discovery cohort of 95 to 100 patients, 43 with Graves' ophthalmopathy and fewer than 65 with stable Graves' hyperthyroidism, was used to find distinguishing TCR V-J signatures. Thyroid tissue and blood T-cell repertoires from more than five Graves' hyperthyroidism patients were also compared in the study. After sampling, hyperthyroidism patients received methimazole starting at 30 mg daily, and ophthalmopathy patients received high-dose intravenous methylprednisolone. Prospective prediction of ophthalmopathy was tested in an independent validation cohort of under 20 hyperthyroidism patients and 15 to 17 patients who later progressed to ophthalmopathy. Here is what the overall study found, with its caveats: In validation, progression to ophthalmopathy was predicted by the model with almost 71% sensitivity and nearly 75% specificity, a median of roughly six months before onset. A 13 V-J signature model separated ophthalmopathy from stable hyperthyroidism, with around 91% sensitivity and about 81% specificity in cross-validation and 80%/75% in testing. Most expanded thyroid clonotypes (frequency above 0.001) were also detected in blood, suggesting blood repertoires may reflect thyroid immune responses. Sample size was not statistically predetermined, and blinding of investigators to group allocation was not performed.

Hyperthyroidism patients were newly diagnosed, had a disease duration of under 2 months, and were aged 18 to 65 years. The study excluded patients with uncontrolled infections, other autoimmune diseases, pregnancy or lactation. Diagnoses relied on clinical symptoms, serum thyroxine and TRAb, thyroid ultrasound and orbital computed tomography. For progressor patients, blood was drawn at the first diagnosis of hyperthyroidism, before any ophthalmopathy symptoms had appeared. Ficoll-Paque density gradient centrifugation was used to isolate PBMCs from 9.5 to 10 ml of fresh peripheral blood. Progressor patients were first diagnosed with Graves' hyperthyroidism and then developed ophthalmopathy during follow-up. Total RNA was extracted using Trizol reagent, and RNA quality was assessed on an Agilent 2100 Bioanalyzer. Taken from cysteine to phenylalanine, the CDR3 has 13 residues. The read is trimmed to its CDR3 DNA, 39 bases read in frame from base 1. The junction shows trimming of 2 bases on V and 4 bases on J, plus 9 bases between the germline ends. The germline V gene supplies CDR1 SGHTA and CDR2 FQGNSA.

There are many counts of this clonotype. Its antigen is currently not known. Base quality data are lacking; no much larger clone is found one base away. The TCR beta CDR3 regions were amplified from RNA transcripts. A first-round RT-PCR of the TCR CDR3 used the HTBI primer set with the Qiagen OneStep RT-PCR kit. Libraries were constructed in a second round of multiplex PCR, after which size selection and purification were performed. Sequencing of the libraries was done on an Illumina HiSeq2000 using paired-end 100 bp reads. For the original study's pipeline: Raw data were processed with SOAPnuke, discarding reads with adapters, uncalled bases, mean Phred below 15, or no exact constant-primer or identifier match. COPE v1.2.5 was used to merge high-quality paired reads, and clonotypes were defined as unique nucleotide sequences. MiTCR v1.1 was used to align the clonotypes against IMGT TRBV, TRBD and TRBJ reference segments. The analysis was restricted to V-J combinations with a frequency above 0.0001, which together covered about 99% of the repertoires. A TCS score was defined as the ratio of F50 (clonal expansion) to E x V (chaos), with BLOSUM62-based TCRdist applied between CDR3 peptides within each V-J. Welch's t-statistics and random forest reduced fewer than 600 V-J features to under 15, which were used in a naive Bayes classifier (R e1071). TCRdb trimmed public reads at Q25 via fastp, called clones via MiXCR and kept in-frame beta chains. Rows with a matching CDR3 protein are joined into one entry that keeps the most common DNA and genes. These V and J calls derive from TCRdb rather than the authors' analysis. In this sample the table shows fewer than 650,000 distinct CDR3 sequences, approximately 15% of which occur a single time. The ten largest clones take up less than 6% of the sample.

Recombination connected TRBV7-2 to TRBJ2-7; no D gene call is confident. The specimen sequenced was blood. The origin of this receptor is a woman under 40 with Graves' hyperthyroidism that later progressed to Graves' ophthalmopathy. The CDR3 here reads CASSLLQNYEQYF. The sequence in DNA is TGTGCCAGCAGCTTACTACAGAATTACGAGCAGTACTTC.